The 23 T cell receptor beta chains reported below all come from one sample, sequenced in a study of siplizumab effects on memory and regulatory T cells. TCRdb's copy holds only in-frame clones and misses some; the assay was immunoSEQ multiplex PCR. The table shows 100,000 or so clones, with 91% occurring only once. The material sequenced was CD4+ T cells sorted from blood. Receptors were obtained from a human donor in good health. Some clones in this sample may be carry-over from other donors' samples.

The chain combines TRBV11-2 with TRBJ2-5; TRBD1 agrees at 9 bases. With the DNA end fitting TRBJ2-7 better, the J assignment may be wrong. The length of the CDR3 is 14 residues. Germline assignment: CDR1 SGHAT and CDR2 FQNNGV. The CDR3 DNA sequence: TGTGCCAGCAGCTTGGGGACAGGGTGGGGCGAGCAGTACTTC. It codes for CASSLGTGWGEQYF.

This chain links TRBV21-1 with TRBJ2-2; TRBD2, the table's D call, lacks a check against the DNA. TRBV21-1 is labeled a pseudogene. CDR3 size: 19 residues. The CDR3 sequence is CASSKGRQGGTSVPGELFF. Here the CDR3 DNA reads TGTGCCAGCAGCAAAGGGCGACAGGGTGGGACTAGCGTCCCCGGGGAGCTGTTTTTT.

This chain joins TRBV5-4 and TRBJ1-2; 12 positions match TRBD1. V shed 3 bases and J 7 bases; nucleotides not matched to a gene: 10. This CDR3 spans 16 amino acids. Germline loops: CDR1 SGHNT, CDR2 YYREEE (reference sequence). The CDR3 nucleotides are TGTGCCAGCAGCTCGGGACAGGGGGCCCGGGGATTTGGCTACACCTTC. This gives the protein CASSSGQGARGFGYTF. The whole variable domain, remainder taken from reference TRBV5-4 and TRBJ1-2, is ETGVTQSPTHLIKTRGQQVTLRCSSQSGHNTVSWYQQALGQGPQFIFQYYREEENGRGNFPPRFSGLQFPNYSSELNVNALELDDSALYLCASSSGQGARGFGYTFGSGTRLTVV.

The rearrangement links TRBV19 to TRBJ2-4; D remains unclear. V lost 11 bases and J 0 bases, leaving 14 bases between the germline ends. In germline, CDR1 is LNHDA, CDR2 SQIVND (reference sequence). CDR3 size: 14 residues. The CDR3 DNA reads TGTGCCCGCCTTTCGAAACTAGCCAAAAACATTCAGTACTTC. This codes for CARLSKLAKNIQYF. The full variable domain, completed using reference TRBV19 and TRBJ2-4, is DGGITQSPKYLFRKEGQNVTLSCEQNLNHDAMYWYRQDPGQGLRLIYYSQIVNDFQKGDIAEGYSVSREKKESFPLTVTSAQKNPTAFYLCARLSKLAKNIQYFGAGTRLSVL.

The count of this clone is one. The V gene is TRBV5-6, the J gene TRBJ2-5; D call uncertain. V was cut by 5 bases and J by 1 base, with 9 bases left in between. Germline V lookup: CDR1 SGHDT, CDR2 YYEEEE. This CDR3 contains 13 residues. This chain's CDR3 is CASSMVLQETQYF. The CDR3 DNA reads as TGTGCCAGCAGTATGGTGCTCCAAGAGACCCAGTACTTC.

The rearrangement links TRBV2 to TRBJ1-1; D call uncertain. CDR1 is SNHLY and CDR2 is FYNNEI in the germline V gene. The ends were cut back, 8 bases at V and 5 bases at J, with 9 bases in the middle. The CDR3 loop spans 11 amino acids. The CDR3 nucleotides are TGTGCCAGCGTGTGGAGGACTGAAGCTTTCTTT. Amino acids: CASVWRTEAFF.

This chain links TRBV4-1 with TRBJ1-1; 9 bases align to TRBD1. With V trimmed by 2 bases and J by 0 bases, 7 bases remained unmatched. Germline values: CDR1 MGHRA, CDR2 YSYEKL. The CDR3 extends over 17 amino acids. In DNA form, the CDR3 reads TGCGCCAGCAGCCAAAAAGACAGGGGGGGCGTGAACACTGAAGCTTTCTTT. Protein sequence: CASSQKDRGGVNTEAFF.

The chain joins TRBV7-3 to TRBJ2-6, with 8 bases that match TRBD1. Germline V gene data show CDR1 as SGHTA and CDR2 as FQGTGA. V gave up 3 bases and J gave up 3 bases; unmatched junction bases: 1. The CDR3 runs 15 residues. The CDR3 bases are TGTGCCAGCAGCTTGACAGGGGTTGGGGCCAACGTCCTGACTTTC. Translation: CASSLTGVGANVLTF.

V and J are TRBV5-4 and TRBJ2-3; D perhaps matches TRBD1 (7 bases). Germline CDR1 and CDR2: SGHNT and YYREEE (reference sequence). V was pared by 4 bases and J by 4 bases, with 22 bases between. This CDR3 has 17 amino acids. In nucleotides, the CDR3 is TGTGCCAGCAGCCCAGGGGGGAGTGGTCACGGGGCAGATACGCAGTATTTT. Protein product: CASSPGGSGHGADTQYF. Full variable domain (rest looked up from reference TRBV5-4 and TRBJ2-3): ETGVTQSPTHLIKTRGQQVTLRCSSQSGHNTVSWYQQALGQGPQFIFQYYREEENGRGNFPPRFSGLQFPNYSSELNVNALELDDSALYLCASSPGGSGHGADTQYFGPGTRLTVL.

V and J are TRBV27 and TRBJ2-7; TRBD1 agrees at 8 bases. From germline, CDR1 is MNHEY and CDR2 SMNVEV (reference sequence). This CDR3 contains 20 residues. V dropped 4 bases and J dropped 5; count of bases not matched to a gene: 25. The CDR3 DNA reads TGTGCCAGCAGTTCGAATCCACAGGGGGGAGCCTATTGGGCCCCCCACGAGCAGTACTTC. Translated: CASSSNPQGGAYWAPHEQYF.

The rearrangement links TRBV19 to TRBJ2-5; no firm D call. In germline, CDR1 is LNHDA, CDR2 SQIVND (reference sequence). V gave up 3 bases and J gave up 5 bases, with 13 bases separating them. This CDR3 region has 14 residues. CDR3 DNA sequence: TGTGCCAGTAGTATCCCAGCCTACGGGGAGACCCAGTACTTC. This sequence encodes CASSIPAYGETQYF.

CDR3: CSAGTGAYEQYF. As DNA, the CDR3 is TGCAGCGCCGGGACAGGGGCCTACGAGCAGTACTTC. This rearrangement joins TRBV29-1 to TRBJ2-7; 10 bases are a match to TRBD1. This CDR3 comprises 12 residues. Germline V gives CDR1 SQVTM, CDR2 ANQGSEA. The trim removed 7 bases at V and 2 bases at J, leaving 2 bases unmatched.

This clone was detected once. CDR3 nucleotides: TGTGCCAGCACCTATGGGCTAGACACAGATACGCAGTATTTT. Its translation: CASTYGLDTDTQYF. V gene TRBV2 combines with J gene TRBJ2-3, with D hard to call. In germline, CDR1 is SNHLY, CDR2 FYNNEI. This CDR3 is 14 amino acids long. V was clipped by 7 bases and J by 2 bases, with 13 bases between them.

In its sample, this clone was seen once. The chain joins TRBV9 to TRBJ2-5; TRBD1 or TRBD2 may be the D gene (5 bases each). The length of the CDR3 is 12 residues. Germline loops: CDR1 SGDLS, CDR2 YYNGEE. The ends were cut back, 4 bases at V and 5 bases at J, with 9 bases in the middle. CDR3 protein: CASSQEGETQYF. The CDR3 DNA is TGTGCCAGCAGCCAAGAGGGGGAGACCCAGTACTTC.

This sequence joins TRBV6-5 and TRBJ1-2; a possible D gene is TRBD1 (5 bases). CDR1 is MNHEY and CDR2 is SVGAGI in the germline V gene. Trimming cost V 6 bases and J 8 bases, with 16 bases left between them. The CDR3 totals 13 residues. CDR3 sequence: CASSRTGWEGYTF. CDR3 nucleotides: TGTGCCAGCAGCCGTACAGGATGGGAGGGCTACACCTTC.

This clone was seen more than once but under ten times. This chain connects TRBV23-1 to TRBJ1-1; 8 bases align to TRBD1. TRBV23-1 is recorded as an ORF, its role being uncertain. The CDR3 runs to 14 residues. Losses at the gene ends were 3 bases for V and 4 bases for J; bases not matched to a gene: 4. The CDR3 loop is CASSHGQGITEAFF. CDR3 DNA sequence: TGCGCCAGCAGTCATGGACAGGGTATCACTGAAGCTTTCTTT.

This rearrangement joins TRBV9 to TRBJ2-5; D perhaps matches TRBD2 (5 bases). CDR3 length: 14 residues. Looked up from germline, CDR1 is SGDLS and CDR2 is YYNGEE. Trimming removed 4 bases at V and 5 bases at J, with 15 bases between. The CDR3 region is CASSPHGPGETQYF. The CDR3 DNA sequence: TGTGCCAGCAGCCCTCATGGGCCGGGGGAGACCCAGTACTTC.

V is TRBV27 and J is TRBJ1-4, with D unresolved. CDR3 length: 16 residues. Trimming removed 5 bases at V and 4 bases at J, with 17 bases between. Per germline, CDR1 MNHEY and CDR2 SMNVEV (reference sequence). This CDR3 is CASSTTPLAVNEKLFF. The CDR3 nucleotides read TGTGCCAGCAGTACAACCCCACTGGCCGTTAATGAAAAACTGTTTTTT.

This clone was counted between two and nine times. In DNA, the CDR3 is TGTGCCAGCAGCCTCAACAGGGATGAGCAGTTCTTC. It encodes CASSLNRDEQFF. The chain links TRBV7-3 to TRBJ2-1; TRBD1 is a possible D gene (6 bases). The V gene lost 5 bases and the J gene lost 8 bases, with 10 bases spanning the gap. Germline-derived CDR1 and CDR2 are SGHTA and FQGTGA. CDR3 length: 12 residues.

This chain connects TRBV29-1 to TRBJ2-7, with 8 bases fitting TRBD2. The trim removed 2 bases at V and 3 bases at J, leaving 9 bases unmatched. Per the germline V gene, CDR1 is SQVTM and CDR2 is ANQGSEA. CDR3 size: 15 residues. The CDR3: CSVEMSGRALYEQYF. Here the CDR3 DNA reads TGCAGCGTTGAAATGTCCGGGAGGGCCCTCTACGAGCAGTACTTC.

The chain carries TRBV2 and TRBJ1-2; 10 nucleotides agree with TRBD1. Trimming cost V 10 bases and J 6 bases; bases outside gene matches: 11. Germline lookup yields CDR1 SNHLY and CDR2 FYNNEI. The CDR3 is 14 residues long. The DNA for the CDR3 is TGTGCCATTATTCCGGGACAGGGGTCAAATGGCTACACCTTC. This gives the protein CAIIPGQGSNGYTF.

V gene TRBV6-1 combines with J gene TRBJ1-1; 8 bases map to TRBD1. J was trimmed by 2 bases and V by 5 bases; bases with no gene match: 7. The CDR3 has 15 amino acids. Germline loops: CDR1 MNHNS, CDR2 SASEGT. The CDR3 DNA reads as TGTGCCAGCAGTCCAACGACAGGGGTCAACACTGAAGCTTTCTTT. Residues: CASSPTTGVNTEAFF.

V usage is TRBV27 and J usage is TRBJ2-3; no clear D gene. The CDR3 runs to 10 residues. Germline V gene lookup returns CDR1 MNHEY and CDR2 SMNVEV (reference sequence). V lost 6 bases, J lost 5 bases, and 3 bases lay in between. The chain's CDR3 is CASRRDTQYF. CDR3 bases: TGTGCCAGCAGACGAGATACGCAGTATTTT.